The source of this T cell receptor beta chain is a study of T cells in Graves' hyperthyroidism and ophthalmopathy. Germline loops: CDR1 SQVTM, CDR2 ANQGSEA. The junction had 2 bases not matched to a gene; V was cut back by 3 bases and J by 7 bases. The CDR3 is 11 residues long. There were TCR beta CDR3 regions amplified from RNA transcripts. Using the HTBI primer set, a first-round RT-PCR was run on the TCR CDR3. From the multiplex PCR reads, TCRdb called clonotypes with MiXCR, one entry per CDR3 protein. The data show more than 550,000 distinct CDR3 sequences, 45% seen once. Lactation, pregnancy, other autoimmune disease or uncontrolled infection led to exclusion of patients. Study findings and constraints: Most clonotypes expanded in the thyroid (above 0.001) were also present in blood.

Worth noting for this clonotype: What it binds is unknown.

Sequencing was performed on peripheral blood or thyroid tissue (not recorded which). This clonotype was sampled from an adult man with Graves' disease, either hyperthyroidism or ophthalmopathy (not recorded which). The rearrangement links TRBV29-1 to TRBJ1-1, with 7 positions matching TRBD1. CDR3 bases: TGCAGCGTTGAGAGACAGGGTGAAGCTTTCTTT. It encodes CSVERQGEAFF.